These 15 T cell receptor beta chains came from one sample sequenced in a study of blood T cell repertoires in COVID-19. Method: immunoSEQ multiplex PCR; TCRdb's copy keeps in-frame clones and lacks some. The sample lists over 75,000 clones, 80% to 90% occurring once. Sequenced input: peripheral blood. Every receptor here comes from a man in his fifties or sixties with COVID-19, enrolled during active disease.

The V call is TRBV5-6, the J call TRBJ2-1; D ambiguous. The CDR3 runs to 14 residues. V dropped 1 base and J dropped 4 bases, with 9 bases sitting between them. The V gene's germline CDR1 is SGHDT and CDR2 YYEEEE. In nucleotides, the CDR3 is TGTGCCAGCAGCTTGTTCAGTCAATACAATGAGCAGTTCTTC. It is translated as CASSLFSQYNEQFF. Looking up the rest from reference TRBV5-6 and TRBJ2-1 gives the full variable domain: DAGVTQSPTHLIKTRGQQVTLRCSPKSGHDTVSWYQQALGQGPQFIFQYYEEEERQRGNFPDRFSGHQFPNYSSELNVNALLLGDSALYLCASSLFSQYNEQFFGPGTRLTVL.

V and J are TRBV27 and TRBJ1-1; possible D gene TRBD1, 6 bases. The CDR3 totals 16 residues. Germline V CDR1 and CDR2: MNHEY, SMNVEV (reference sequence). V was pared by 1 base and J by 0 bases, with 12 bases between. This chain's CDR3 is CASSLYIGGLNTEAFF. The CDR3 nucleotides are TGTGCCAGCAGTTTATACATTGGGGGCTTGAACACTGAAGCTTTCTTT.

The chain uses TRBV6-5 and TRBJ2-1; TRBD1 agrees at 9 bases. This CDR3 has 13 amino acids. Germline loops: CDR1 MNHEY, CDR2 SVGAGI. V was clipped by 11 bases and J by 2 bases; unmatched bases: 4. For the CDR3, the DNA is TGTGCCTCACAGGGGGCTGCCTACAATGAGCAGTTCTTC. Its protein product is CASQGAAYNEQFF.

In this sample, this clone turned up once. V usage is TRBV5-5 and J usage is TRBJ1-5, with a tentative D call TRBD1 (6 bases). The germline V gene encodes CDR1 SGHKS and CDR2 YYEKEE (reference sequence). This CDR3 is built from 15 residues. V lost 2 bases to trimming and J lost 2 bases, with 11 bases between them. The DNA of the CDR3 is TGTGCCAGCAGCTTTTCAGGGGCTGGCAATCAGCCCCAGCATTTT. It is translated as CASSFSGAGNQPQHF.

CDR3 protein: CASSPGTGGYEQYF. DNA for the CDR3: TGTGCCAGCAGCCCTGGGACAGGGGGCTACGAGCAGTACTTC. This rearrangement joins TRBV7-3 to TRBJ2-7; 11 nucleotides line up with TRBD1. The V segment lost 5 bases and the J segment 3 bases; nucleotides outside the gene matches: 3. Germline assignment: CDR1 SGHTA and CDR2 FQGTGA. The CDR3 spans 14 residues.

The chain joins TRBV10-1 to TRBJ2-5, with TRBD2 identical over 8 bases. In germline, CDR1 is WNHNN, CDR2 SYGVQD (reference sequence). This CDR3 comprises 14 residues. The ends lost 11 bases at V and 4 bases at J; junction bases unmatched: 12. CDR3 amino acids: CASQTGGWRETQYF. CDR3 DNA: TGCGCCTCCCAGACGGGGGGGTGGCGAGAGACCCAGTACTTC.

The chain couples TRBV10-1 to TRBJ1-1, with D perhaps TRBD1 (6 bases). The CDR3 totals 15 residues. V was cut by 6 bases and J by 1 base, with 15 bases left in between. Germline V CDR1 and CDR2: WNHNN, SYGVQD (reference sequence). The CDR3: CASRRIKGENTEAFF. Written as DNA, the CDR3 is TGCGCCAGCAGGAGGATAAAGGGGGAGAACACTGAAGCTTTCTTT.

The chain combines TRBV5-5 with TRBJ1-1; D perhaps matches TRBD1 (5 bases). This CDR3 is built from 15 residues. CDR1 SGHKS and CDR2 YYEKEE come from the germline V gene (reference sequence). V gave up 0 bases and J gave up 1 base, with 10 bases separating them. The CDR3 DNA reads TGTGCCAGCAGCTTGGAGCTCCAGGGGAACACTGAAGCTTTCTTT. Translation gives CASSLELQGNTEAFF.

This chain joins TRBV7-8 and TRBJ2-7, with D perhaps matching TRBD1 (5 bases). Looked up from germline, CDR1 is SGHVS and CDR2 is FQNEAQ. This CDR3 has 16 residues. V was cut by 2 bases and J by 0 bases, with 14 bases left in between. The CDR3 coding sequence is TGTGCCAGCAGCTTAAGTTTTCGTAGGGGCTCCTACGAGCAGTACTTC. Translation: CASSLSFRRGSYEQYF.

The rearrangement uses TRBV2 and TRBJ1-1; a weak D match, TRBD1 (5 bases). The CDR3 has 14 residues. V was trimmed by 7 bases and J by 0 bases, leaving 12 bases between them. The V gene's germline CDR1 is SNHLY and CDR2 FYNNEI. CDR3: CASTRQPMNTEAFF. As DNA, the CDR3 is TGTGCCAGCACCCGACAGCCCATGAACACTGAAGCTTTCTTT.

The CDR3 region has the DNA TGTGCCAGCAGCCAAGGACAGGTTAATGAAAAACTGTTTTTT. It translates to CASSQGQVNEKLFF. V is TRBV4-2 and J is TRBJ1-4, with TRBD1 as a possible D gene (6 bases). The CDR3 covers 14 residues. The germline CDR1 and CDR2 sequences are LGHNA and YNFKEQ. V was trimmed by 1 base and J by 4 bases, leaving 7 bases between them.

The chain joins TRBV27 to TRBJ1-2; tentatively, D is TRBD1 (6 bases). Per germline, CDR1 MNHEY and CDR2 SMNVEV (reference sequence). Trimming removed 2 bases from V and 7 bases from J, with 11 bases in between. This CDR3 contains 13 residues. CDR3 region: CASSLRQAGGYTF. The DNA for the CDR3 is TGTGCCAGCAGTTTACGACAGGCGGGTGGCTACACCTTC.

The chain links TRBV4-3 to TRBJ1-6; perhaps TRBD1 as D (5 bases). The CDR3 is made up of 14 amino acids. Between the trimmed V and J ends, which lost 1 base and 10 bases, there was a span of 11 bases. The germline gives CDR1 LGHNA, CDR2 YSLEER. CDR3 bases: TGCGCCAGCAGCCAAGGGACACTGGGGTCACCCCTCCACTTT. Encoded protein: CASSQGTLGSPLHF.

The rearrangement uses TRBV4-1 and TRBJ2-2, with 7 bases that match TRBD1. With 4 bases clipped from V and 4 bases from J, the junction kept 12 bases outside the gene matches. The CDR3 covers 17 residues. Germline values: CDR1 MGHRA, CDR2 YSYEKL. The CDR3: CASSRTGVKSTTGELFF. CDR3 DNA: TGCGCCAGCAGCCGAACAGGGGTTAAGTCGACCACCGGGGAGCTGTTTTTT.

CDR3: CASSLDSPYNEQFF. For the CDR3, the DNA is TGTGCCAGCAGTCTGGACAGTCCTTACAATGAGCAGTTCTTC. The V gene is TRBV2, the J gene TRBJ2-1; D might be TRBD1 (6 bases). Germline V gene data show CDR1 as SNHLY and CDR2 as FYNNEI. V was cut by 5 bases and J by 4 bases, with 12 bases left in between. CDR3 length: 14 residues.